The 20 T cell receptor beta chains reported below all come from one sample, sequenced in a study of response to subunit inactivated influenza vaccine. TCRdb used MiXCR to reprocess the RT-PCR reads, holding one entry per CDR3 protein. The profile shows some 520,000 distinct CDR3 sequences, 16% of them singletons. Sequencing used CD4+ T cells sorted from PBMCs, obtained less than 30 months after vaccination. All receptors derive from a man in his fifties or sixties who received an inactivated influenza vaccine.

Comments on this clonotype: With a much larger clone just one base away, this may be a read error. The rearrangement joins TRBV20-1 to TRBJ2-3; D might be TRBD2 (7 bases). This CDR3 comprises 14 residues. CDR1 DFQATT and CDR2 SNEGSKA come from the germline V gene (reference sequence). V was shortened by 6 bases and J by 3 bases, with 16 bases between the two germline ends. The CDR3 DNA follows: TGCAGTGCGGTCAGAGGGGGGGTAACAGATACGCAGTATTTT. Its translation: CSAVRGGVTDTQYF.

The chain links TRBV7-9 to TRBJ2-5; 10 nucleotides line up with TRBD1. Germline loops: CDR1 SEHNR, CDR2 FQNEAQ (reference sequence). Losses at the gene ends were 0 bases for V and 5 bases for J; bases not matched to a gene: 3. This CDR3 comprises 15 residues. For the CDR3, the DNA is TGTGCCAGCAGCTTAGCGGACAGGGGGTGGGAGACCCAGTACTTC. Encoded protein: CASSLADRGWETQYF.

This clonotype was observed a few times. The V gene is TRBV18, the J gene TRBJ2-3; 8 nucleotides agree with TRBD2. V lost 0 bases to trimming and J lost 0 bases; unmatched junction nucleotides: 5. CDR1 and CDR2 from the germline V gene are KGHSH and LQKENI. This CDR3 is built from 17 residues. CDR3 in amino acids: CASSPPATSVSTDTQYF. For the CDR3, the DNA is TGTGCCAGCTCACCACCGGCGACTAGCGTAAGCACAGATACGCAGTATTTT.

There are a few counts of this clonotype. The chain recombines TRBV28 with TRBJ2-5; a possible D gene is TRBD2 (7 bases). V dropped 2 bases and J dropped 1 base, with 14 bases sitting between them. Germline CDR1 MDHEN, CDR2 SYDVKM. CDR3 size: 16 residues. The CDR3 loop reads CASSLARGALQETQYF. The CDR3 bases are TGTGCCAGCAGTTTAGCACGGGGGGCACTCCAAGAGACCCAGTACTTC.

The V gene is TRBV3-1, the J gene TRBJ2-1, with 12 positions matching TRBD2. The CDR3 spans 14 residues. Germline V CDR1 and CDR2: LGHDT, YNNKEL (reference sequence). V dropped 7 bases and J dropped 6; count of bases not matched to a gene: 4. CDR3 DNA: TGTGCCAGCACCCTAGCGGGAGGGTCCAATGAGCAGTTCTTC. This codes for CASTLAGGSNEQFF.

This chain uses TRBV20-1 with TRBJ2-5; D possibly matches TRBD1 or TRBD2 (6 bases each). Trimming shortened V by 2 bases and J by 5 bases, and 18 bases separated the two germline ends. This CDR3 contains 15 residues. The germline gives CDR1 DFQATT, CDR2 SNEGSKA (reference sequence). The CDR3 DNA reads as TGCAGTGCTAGAAAAAGGTCAGGGGCGGGGGAGACCCAGTACTTC. Its protein product is CSARKRSGAGETQYF.

This clonotype was detected a few times. The gene calls are TRBV20-1 and TRBJ2-7; no definite D call. The germline V gene encodes CDR1 DFQATT and CDR2 SNEGSKA (reference sequence). This CDR3 comprises 11 residues. V lost 1 base and J lost 2, with 3 bases in between. CDR3 DNA: TGCAGTGCTAGAGCCGCCTACGAGCAGTACTTC. This sequence encodes CSARAAYEQYF.

The rearrangement links TRBV20-1 to TRBJ2-5; 7 bases are a match to TRBD2. The V segment lost 6 bases and the J segment 3 bases; nucleotides outside the gene matches: 7. The germline V gene encodes CDR1 DFQATT and CDR2 SNEGSKA (reference sequence). This CDR3 spans 13 amino acids. The CDR3 DNA reads as TGCAGTGCCAGGGAGGGTGGGAAAGAGACCCAGTACTTC. This sequence encodes CSAREGGKETQYF.

As concerns this clonotype: This CDR3 fails to terminate in the conserved phenylalanine or tryptophan, so it likely reflects a read error. This rearrangement joins TRBV7-4 to TRBJ2-1, with 8 bases lining up with TRBD2. This CDR3 comprises 15 residues. With V trimmed by 5 bases and J by 4 bases, 7 bases remained unmatched. Germline CDR1 reads SGHVT; CDR2 reads SQSDAQ. The CDR3 spells CASSHGLATYNEQFS. CDR3 nucleotides: TGTGCCAGCAGCCACGGACTAGCCACATACAATGAGCAGTTCTCC.

This clonotype was counted only a few times. The chain joins TRBV7-9 to TRBJ2-3, with no clear D. CDR1 is SEHNR and CDR2 is FQNEAQ in the germline V gene (reference sequence). Trimming stripped 0 bases from V and 4 bases from J, with 8 bases between. The CDR3 loop spans 14 amino acids. CDR3 residues: CASSLAVSADTQYF. Here the CDR3 DNA reads TGTGCCAGCAGCTTAGCGGTTTCCGCAGATACGCAGTATTTT.

This chain joins TRBV15 and TRBJ2-7, with D tentatively TRBD1 (6 bases). Trimming shortened V by 5 bases and J by 5 bases, and 13 bases separated the two germline ends. The CDR3 contains 13 residues. Germline values: CDR1 LNHNV, CDR2 YYDKDF (reference sequence). The CDR3 spells CATSPGQGDEQYF. The CDR3 DNA follows: TGTGCCACCAGCCCGGGACAAGGAGACGAGCAGTACTTC.

The table lists this clonotype with a few counts. This chain uses TRBV29-1 with TRBJ1-1; 9 bases are a match to TRBD1. This CDR3 has 13 amino acids. Germline V CDR1 and CDR2: SQVTM, ANQGSEA. The J segment lost 4 bases and the V segment lost 7 bases, leaving 7 bases of the junction unmatched. The CDR3 sequence: CSGQGQGTTEAFF. The CDR3 DNA reads as TGCAGCGGGCAAGGACAGGGGACCACTGAAGCTTTCTTT.

This chain connects TRBV4-1 to TRBJ1-6; the D gene is possibly TRBD1 (5 bases). Trimming left V 4 bases short and J 9 bases short, with 13 bases between. The CDR3 totals 14 residues. CDR1 and CDR2 from the germline V gene are MGHRA and YSYEKL. CDR3 sequence (DNA): TGCGCCAGCAGCCGCCCGGGGGAAAGTTCACCCCTCCACTTT. Residues: CASSRPGESSPLHF.

CDR3 residues: CSARVAGDSYEQYF. The DNA for the CDR3 is TGCAGTGCTAGAGTGGCGGGGGACTCCTACGAGCAGTACTTC. The J gene is TRBJ2-7, the V gene TRBV20-1; 7 bases line up with TRBD2. The CDR3 is 14 residues long. Germline V gene data show CDR1 as DFQATT and CDR2 as SNEGSKA (reference sequence). V was clipped by 1 base and J by 0 bases; unmatched bases: 3.

This clonotype came up a few times. The chain couples TRBV28 to TRBJ2-1, with 14 bases aligning to TRBD2. The CDR3 sequence is 17 residues long. V lost 6 bases, J lost 1 base, and 5 bases stayed unmatched. The germline V gene has CDR1 MDHEN and CDR2 SYDVKM. CDR3: CASSEGLAGDSYNEQFF. CDR3 nucleotide sequence: TGTGCCAGCAGCGAGGGACTAGCGGGGGATTCCTACAATGAGCAGTTCTTC. The complete variable domain, with remaining parts taken from reference TRBV28 and TRBJ2-1, reads DVKVTQSSRYLVKRTGEKVFLECVQDMDHENMFWYRQDPGLGLRLIYFSYDVKMKEKGDIPEGYSVSREKKERFSLILESASTNQTSMYLCASSEGLAGDSYNEQFFGPGTRLTVL.

This clonotype showed up just a few times. The chain joins TRBV6-1 to TRBJ1-4, with TRBD1 matching over 9 bases. Germline V gene lookup returns CDR1 MNHNS and CDR2 SASEGT. The CDR3 length is 14 residues. V trimming: 6 bases; J trimming: 5 bases; junction bases outside the gene matches: 4. CDR3 in amino acids: CASRQTGGNEKLFF. CDR3 nucleotides: TGTGCCAGCAGGCAAACAGGGGGCAATGAAAAACTGTTTTTT.

Only a few counts were recorded for this clonotype. The V gene is TRBV6-1, the J gene TRBJ1-5; 7 positions match TRBD1. This CDR3 region has 15 residues. The germline CDR1 and CDR2 sequences are MNHNS and SASEGT. V trimming: 8 bases; J trimming: 5 bases; junction bases outside the gene matches: 12. The CDR3 DNA follows: TGTGCCAGCGGGACCAGGGGGGTAGACCATCAGCCCCAGCATTTT. Translated, it gives CASGTRGVDHQPQHF.

This clonotype was observed a handful of times. J is TRBJ1-6 and V is TRBV2; no definite D call. The CDR3 is made up of 13 amino acids. CDR1 is SNHLY, CDR2 FYNNEI, per germline. V lost 2 bases and J lost 7, with 6 bases in between. The CDR3 region has the DNA TGTGCCAGCAGTGAACGACGCAATTCACCCCTCCACTTT. It encodes CASSERRNSPLHF. Full variable domain (outside the CDR3, taken from reference TRBV2 and TRBJ1-6): EPEVTQTPSHQVTQMGQEVILRCVPISNHLYFYWYRQILGQKVEFLVSFYNNEISEKSEIFDDQFSVERPDGSNFTLKIRSTKLEDSAMYFCASSERRNSPLHFGNGTRLTVT.

This clonotype was recorded a few times. The chain recombines TRBV7-6 with TRBJ2-5; the match to TRBD2 covers 8 bases. The CDR3 length is 17 residues. V gave up 4 bases and J gave up 4 bases; unmatched junction bases: 14. Germline CDR1 reads SGHVS; CDR2 reads FNYEAQ. In DNA form, the CDR3 reads TGTGCCAGCAGCTCTCGACTTTACCTAGCGGGTGGAGAGACCCAGTACTTC. Its translation: CASSSRLYLAGGETQYF.

This chain links TRBV5-5 with TRBJ1-1; no clear D gene. The CDR3 is 14 residues long. Deletions cut 4 bases from V and 1 base from J, with 11 bases between. CDR1 and CDR2 from the germline V gene are SGHKS and YYEKEE (reference sequence). The CDR3 nucleotides read TGTGCCAGCAGCACTACAGTTCCGAACACTGAAGCTTTCTTT. Its translation is CASSTTVPNTEAFF. Full variable domain (remainder filled in from reference TRBV5-5 and TRBJ1-1): DAGVTQSPTHLIKTRGQQVTLRCSPISGHKSVSWYQQVLGQGPQFIFQYYEKEERGRGNFPDRFSARQFPNYSSELNVNALLLGDSALYLCASSTTVPNTEAFFGQGTRLTVV.